The TCR beta chain under discussion was sequenced for a study of vaccination and CD4 T cells after COVID-19. Cultured CD4+ T cell DNA was sequenced using the Oncomine TCR Beta short-read assay. TCRdb called the PCR reads again in MiXCR, with one record for every CDR3 protein. The repertoire holds about 20,000 distinct CDR3 sequences, with 44% as singletons. On this clonotype: Its antigen is not identified.

Time point indicated: late sampling 161 to 241 days after vaccination in a few convalescent patients. Treatment defined: roughly 10-day PBMC culture with coronavirus spike peptide pools or control peptides (ViraFEST assay). Cell culture was performed with 2 million or so PBMCs per well in the presence of about 11 IU/ml IL-2 and about 9.4 ug/ml peptide pools. CDR3 size: 15 residues. CDR1 and CDR2 from the germline V gene are LGHNA and YSLEER. Trimming took off 1 base at V and 4 bases at J, with 13 bases between the two ends. Sample: CD4+ T cells from blood, cultured in vitro, taken about 7 months after SARS-CoV-2 vaccination. The sequence was obtained from a human donor who had recovered from COVID-19. The rearrangement uses TRBV4-3 and TRBJ2-5, with D uncertain. The CDR3 is CASSQGSGSLETQYF. The CDR3 bases are TGCGCCAGCAGCCAAGGATCAGGCAGCCTAGAGACCCAGTACTTC.